This TCR beta chain originates from a study of blood T cell repertoires in COVID-19. About this clone itself: A junction end diverges from the germline sequence, so it may reflect a read error.

As originally analysed: Reference gene primer amplification gave nucleated cell count estimates. The table came from immunoSEQ multiplex PCR; TCRdb's copy has only in-frame clones and leaves some out. V and J calls and clone size are given by that table; D and trimming were obtained from the DNA. The sample carries about 140,000 clones, about four fifths recorded once. Seattle-derived patients entered the study during active infection and were followed longitudinally. In germline, CDR1 is SGHDT, CDR2 YYEEEE. This CDR3 is built from 12 residues. This rearrangement joins TRBV5-6 to TRBJ2-7; D gene ambiguous. The receptor comes from a man aged 25 to 40 with COVID-19, enrolled during active disease. Source material: peripheral blood. CDR3 region: CASSLYSSEQYF. CDR3 coding DNA: TGTGCCAGCAGCTTGTACTCCTCCGAGCAGTACTTC.